These 9 T cell receptor beta chains were all obtained from the same sample, sequenced in a study of blood T cell repertoires in COVID-19. Assay used: immunoSEQ multiplex PCR; TCRdb lists only in-frame clones, some missing. The sample has under 250,000 clones, about 85% seen once; the top ten hold around 3%. The specimen was peripheral blood. The receptors were sampled from a man between 18 and 29 years old with active or convalescent COVID-19.

In DNA, the CDR3 is TGTGCCAGCAGTGGACCGACAGGATGGTTTCAAGAGACCCAGTACTTC. Its translation: CASSGPTGWFQETQYF. V gene TRBV6-1 combines with J gene TRBJ2-5; TRBD1 might be the D (6 bases). V dropped 4 bases and J dropped 2 bases, with 17 bases sitting between them. CDR3 length: 16 amino acids. Germline CDR1 is MNHNS and CDR2 is SASEGT.

This clone has just one count. An end of the junction differs from the germline gene, which may be a read error. This rearrangement joins TRBV15 to TRBJ1-2; weak D call: TRBD1 (5 bases). The CDR3 totals 15 residues. Germline V gene data show CDR1 as LNHNV and CDR2 as YYDKDF (reference sequence). The CDR3 sequence is CATSTPRGDPYGHTF. Written as DNA, the CDR3 is TGTGCCACCAGCACCCCCCGGGGGGACCCCTATGGCCACACCTTC.

This clone has just one count. The V and J genes are TRBV6-4 and TRBJ1-2; possibly TRBD1 for D (5 bases). Germline V gene lookup returns CDR1 MRHNA and CDR2 SNTAGT. The CDR3 length is 13 residues. The V end was cut by 6 bases, the J end by 3 bases, with 11 bases between. The CDR3 spells CASRTGGDYGYTF. The CDR3 DNA follows: TGTGCCAGCAGGACGGGGGGTGACTATGGCTACACCTTC.

The rearrangement uses TRBV19 and TRBJ2-7; TRBD2 is a possible D gene (6 bases). Germline V gene sequence: CDR1 LNHDA, CDR2 SQIVND (reference sequence). Trimming stripped 5 bases from V and 1 base from J, with 18 bases between. This CDR3 contains 16 residues. CDR3 protein: CASSLSGALLSYEQYF. In nucleotides, the CDR3 is TGTGCCAGTAGTCTTAGCGGCGCGTTATTATCCTACGAGCAGTACTTC.

This clone was seen only once. V gene TRBV15 combines with J gene TRBJ2-3; 10 bases fit TRBD2. From germline, CDR1 is LNHNV and CDR2 YYDKDF (reference sequence). Germline trimming cut 5 bases from V and 4 bases from J; bases unmatched to any gene: 6. The length of the CDR3 is 15 residues. CDR3 sequence reads: CATSGTSGTADTQYF. CDR3 bases: TGTGCCACCAGCGGCACTAGCGGGACAGCAGATACGCAGTATTTT. The full variable domain, in which reference TRBV15 and TRBJ2-3 provide the parts outside the CDR3, is DAMVIQNPRYQVTQFGKPVTLSCSQTLNHNVMYWYQQKSSQAPKLLFHYYDKDFNNEADTPDNFQSRRPNTSFCFLDIRSPGLGDTAMYLCATSGTSGTADTQYFGPGTRLTVL.

J is TRBJ2-1 and V is TRBV11-2; 9 bases fit TRBD2. The V and J ends lost 5 bases and 2 bases, in that order; junction bases with no gene match: 7. The CDR3 spans 16 residues. CDR1 is SGHAT and CDR2 is FQNNGV in the germline V gene. The CDR3 reads CASSPRGGIPYNEQFF. The CDR3 DNA sequence: TGTGCCAGCAGCCCGCGGGGGGGCATCCCCTACAATGAGCAGTTCTTC.

The chain links TRBV6-2 or TRBV6-3 to TRBJ2-7, with D perhaps matching TRBD2 (5 bases). Per the germline V gene, CDR1 is MNHEY and CDR2 is SVGEGT. V lost 4 bases to trimming and J lost 2 bases, with 18 bases between them. The CDR3 is 16 amino acids. CDR3 in DNA: TGTGCCAGCAGTTCCCTGGGGAGCGTACCAGCCTACGAGCAGTACTTC. Translating gives CASSSLGSVPAYEQYF.

The V and J genes are TRBV2 and TRBJ1-2; D gene unclear. The germline V gene has CDR1 SNHLY and CDR2 FYNNEI. The CDR3 spans 16 residues. V dropped 2 bases and J dropped 0 bases, with 13 bases sitting between them. CDR3 DNA: TGTGCCAGCAGTGAACCCAATCCTAGTTCTAACTATGGCTACACCTTC. It yields the protein CASSEPNPSSNYGYTF.

This chain joins TRBV9 and TRBJ2-7; tentative D call: TRBD1 (6 bases). The CDR3 covers 14 residues. V gave up 4 bases and J gave up 5 bases, with 16 bases separating them. Germline CDR1 reads SGDLS; CDR2 reads YYNGEE. The CDR3 sequence: CASSSYLGGNEQYF. DNA for the CDR3: TGTGCCAGCAGCTCATACCTTGGGGGCAACGAGCAGTACTTC. The full variable domain, its missing parts supplied by reference TRBV9 and TRBJ2-7, is DSGVTQTPKHLITATGQRVTLRCSPRSGDLSVYWYQQSLDQGLQFLIQYYNGEERAKGNILERFSAQQFPDLHSELNLSSLELGDSALYFCASSSYLGGNEQYFGPGTRLTVT.